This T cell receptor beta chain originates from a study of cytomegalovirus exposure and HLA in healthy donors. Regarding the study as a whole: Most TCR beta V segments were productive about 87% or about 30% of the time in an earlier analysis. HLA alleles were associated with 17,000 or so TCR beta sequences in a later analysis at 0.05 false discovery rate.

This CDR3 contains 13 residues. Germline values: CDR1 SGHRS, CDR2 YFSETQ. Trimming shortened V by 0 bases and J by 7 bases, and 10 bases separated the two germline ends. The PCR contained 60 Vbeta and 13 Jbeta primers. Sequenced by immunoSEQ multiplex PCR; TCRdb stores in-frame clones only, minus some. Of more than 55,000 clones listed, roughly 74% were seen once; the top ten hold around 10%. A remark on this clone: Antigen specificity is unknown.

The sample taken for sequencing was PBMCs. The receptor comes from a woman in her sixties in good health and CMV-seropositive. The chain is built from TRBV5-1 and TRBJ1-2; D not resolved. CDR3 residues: CASSLAGVGGYTF. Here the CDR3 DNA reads TGCGCCAGCAGCTTGGCTGGAGTGGGTGGCTACACCTTC.